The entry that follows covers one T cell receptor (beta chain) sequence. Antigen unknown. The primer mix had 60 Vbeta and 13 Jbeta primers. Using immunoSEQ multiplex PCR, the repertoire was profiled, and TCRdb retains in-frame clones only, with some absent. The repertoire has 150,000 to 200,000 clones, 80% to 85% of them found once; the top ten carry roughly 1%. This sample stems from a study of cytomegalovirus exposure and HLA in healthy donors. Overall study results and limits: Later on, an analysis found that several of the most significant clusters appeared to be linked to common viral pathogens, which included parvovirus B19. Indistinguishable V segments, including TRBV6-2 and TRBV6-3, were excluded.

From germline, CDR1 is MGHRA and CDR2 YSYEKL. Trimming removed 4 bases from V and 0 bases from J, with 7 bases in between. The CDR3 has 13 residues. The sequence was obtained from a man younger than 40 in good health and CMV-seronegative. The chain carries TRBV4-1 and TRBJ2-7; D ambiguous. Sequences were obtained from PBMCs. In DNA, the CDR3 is TGCGCCAGCAGCCCCCCCAGCTCCTACGAGCAGTACTTC. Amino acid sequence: CASSPPSSYEQYF.